Listed here are 21 T cell receptor beta chains from one sample, sequenced in a study of response to subunit inactivated influenza vaccine (dated by TCRdb to 2016 to 2019). The library was produced with RT-PCR. The reads were generated on an Illumina HiSeq 2500. TCRdb reprocessing: public reads trimmed at Q25 with fastp, clones called with MiXCR, in-frame beta chains kept. Rows with one shared CDR3 protein collapse into an entry with the most common genes and DNA. The table for this sample lists some 550,000 distinct CDR3 sequences; roughly 25% of them were counted only once. Approximately 3% of the sample belongs to the ten largest clones. This sample also appeared in a second study, on T cells expressing NK-cell markers. The second paper states: TCR beta cDNA libraries were prepared using 5'RACE template switching, which introduced a universal primer site and unique molecular identifiers.

The source material was CD4+ T cells sorted from PBMCs, sampled approximately 13 days after vaccination. All receptors come from a man between 50 and 59 years old who received an inactivated influenza vaccine. Donor details come from another sample of the same person, matched by shared clones.

This clonotype was found a few times. This rearrangement joins TRBV9 to TRBJ2-3; no definite D call. Per germline, CDR1 SGDLS and CDR2 YYNGEE. The germline V and J ends were trimmed by 0 bases and 1 base, with 9 bases remaining between them. The CDR3 spans 15 residues. The CDR3 is CASSVGGQRTDTQYF. In nucleotides, the CDR3 is TGTGCCAGCAGCGTAGGTGGCCAACGCACAGATACGCAGTATTTT.

The genes are TRBV12-3 or TRBV12-4 and TRBJ1-5; TRBD1 agrees at 10 bases. Trimming took 5 bases from V and 4 from J; bases not matched to a gene: 5. The length of the CDR3 is 15 residues. CDR3 DNA sequence: TGTGCCAGCAGTAAGACAGGGGGCCTTAATCAGCCCCAGCATTTT. Translation: CASSKTGGLNQPQHF.

The chain carries TRBV11-2 and TRBJ2-1; no clear D gene. CDR1 is SGHAT and CDR2 is FQNNGV in the germline V gene. The V end lost 2 bases, the J end lost 9 bases, and 11 bases lay between the germline ends. This CDR3 contains 13 residues. Here the CDR3 reads CASSLRPRFEQFF. The CDR3 region has the DNA TGTGCCAGCAGCTTACGGCCTAGATTTGAGCAGTTCTTC.

The rearrangement joins TRBV5-1 to TRBJ2-7; D gene unclear. CDR1 SGHRS and CDR2 YFSETQ come from the germline V gene. This CDR3 region has 13 residues. The V and J ends lost 0 bases and 2 bases respectively, with 6 bases between them. CDR3 protein: CASSLGSAYEQYF. In DNA, the CDR3 is TGCGCCAGCAGCTTGGGCAGCGCCTACGAGCAGTACTTC.

In DNA form, the CDR3 reads TGCAGTGCCCGATTGGGACTTCTGAACACTGAAGCTTTCTTT. This translates into CSARLGLLNTEAFF. V is TRBV20-1 and J is TRBJ1-1; D possibly corresponds to TRBD1 (5 bases). The CDR3 sequence is 14 residues long. Trimming cost V 6 bases and J 0 bases, with 14 bases left between them. CDR1 is DFQATT, CDR2 SNEGSKA, per germline (reference sequence).

Only a few counts were recorded for this clonotype. The chain combines TRBV4-3 with TRBJ2-5; the D gene is possibly TRBD2 (6 bases). The CDR3 is made up of 16 amino acids. The germline CDR1 and CDR2 sequences are LGHNA and YSLEER. The germline V and J ends were trimmed by 3 bases and 0 bases, with 14 bases remaining between them. The CDR3 DNA sequence: TGCGCCAGCAGCCAGTACGTTCGGGACTACCAAGAGACCCAGTACTTC. This translates into CASSQYVRDYQETQYF.

The chain is built from TRBV7-8 and TRBJ2-2, with 8 bases matching TRBD1. The CDR3 has 16 residues. J was trimmed by 6 bases and V by 5 bases; bases with no gene match: 11. From germline, CDR1 is SGHVS and CDR2 FQNEAQ. CDR3 DNA: TGTGCCAGCAGCCAGGGCAGGGGGCTGCTTGCCGGGGAGCTGTTTTTT. Its protein is CASSQGRGLLAGELFF.

The chain couples TRBV5-1 to TRBJ2-2; TRBD1 might be the D (5 bases). The CDR3 has 15 amino acids. Germline assignment: CDR1 SGHRS and CDR2 YFSETQ. V was cut by 5 bases and J by 2 bases, with 13 bases left in between. Written as DNA, the CDR3 is TGCGCCAGCAGGTTCGAAGGGGCCAACACCGGGGAGCTGTTTTTT. Its translation is CASRFEGANTGELFF.

CDR3 amino acids: CGVGRGGSNEQFF. In nucleotides, the CDR3 is TGCGGTGTCGGCCGGGGTGGATCAAATGAGCAGTTCTTC. The chain links TRBV20-1 to TRBJ2-1; D perhaps matches TRBD2 (5 bases). Germline V lookup: CDR1 DFQATT, CDR2 SNEGSKA (reference sequence). The CDR3 has 13 amino acids.

The V gene is TRBV7-9, the J gene TRBJ2-5; TRBD1 agrees at 8 bases. With V trimmed by 7 bases and J by 4 bases, 8 bases remained unmatched. CDR3 length: 14 amino acids. Germline V CDR1 and CDR2: SEHNR, FQNEAQ (reference sequence). The CDR3 reads CASTQTGVRETQYF. The CDR3 nucleotides are TGTGCCAGCACCCAGACAGGGGTTCGAGAGACCCAGTACTTC.

This clonotype was counted a few times. The V call is TRBV19, the J call TRBJ2-4; D tentatively fits TRBD1 or TRBD2 (5 bases each). The CDR3 has 19 amino acids. V shed 2 bases and J shed 2 bases, with 22 bases lying between them. Germline V gene data show CDR1 as LNHDA and CDR2 as SQIVND (reference sequence). CDR3 residues: CASSIFLLMGVGSKNIQYF. The CDR3 DNA reads TGTGCCAGTAGTATATTTCTTTTAATGGGGGTTGGATCCAAAAACATTCAGTACTTC.

The genes are TRBV27 and TRBJ2-1, with 9 bases aligning to TRBD1. Germline V lookup: CDR1 MNHEY, CDR2 SMNVEV (reference sequence). V was pared by 8 bases and J by 7 bases, with 12 bases of the junction left unmatched. The CDR3 loop spans 15 amino acids. CDR3 nucleotides: TGTGCCAGCCGGAGAGGGGGACAGGGAATAAATGAGCAGTTCTTC. Protein product: CASRRGGQGINEQFF.

This clonotype was recorded many times. In DNA form, the CDR3 reads TGCAGTGCCGCGGGACAGGGGGCCCACGAGCAGTACTTC. It is translated as CSAAGQGAHEQYF. The rearrangement joins TRBV20-1 to TRBJ2-7; 12 nucleotides line up with TRBD1. Trimming took 6 bases from V and 5 from J; bases not matched to a gene: 5. CDR1 DFQATT and CDR2 SNEGSKA come from the germline V gene (reference sequence). The CDR3 contains 13 residues.

This clonotype was detected only a few times. The chain carries TRBV3-1 and TRBJ2-1, with no clear D. Trimming removed 0 bases from V and 7 bases from J, with 7 bases in between. The CDR3 contains 13 residues. Looked up from germline, CDR1 is LGHDT and CDR2 is YNNKEL (reference sequence). This CDR3 reads CASSQDVRNEQFF. In DNA, the CDR3 is TGTGCCAGCAGCCAAGATGTCAGGAATGAGCAGTTCTTC.

In this sample, this clonotype turned up a few times. The V gene is TRBV4-1, the J gene TRBJ2-5; no definite D call. The CDR3 runs to 15 residues. Per germline, CDR1 MGHRA and CDR2 YSYEKL. V gave up 2 bases and J gave up 2 bases, with 12 bases separating them. Here the CDR3 DNA reads TGCGCCAGCAGCCAATCTTTAACATATCAAGAGACCCAGTACTTC. Translating it yields CASSQSLTYQETQYF.

This clonotype was counted a few times. The chain joins TRBV6-1 to TRBJ1-1, with no clear D. Germline V gene lookup returns CDR1 MNHNS and CDR2 SASEGT. The V end was cut by 6 bases, the J end by 0 bases, with 11 bases between. The CDR3 has 14 residues. Here the CDR3 reads CASSPVGMNTEAFF. CDR3 nucleotides: TGTGCCAGCAGCCCCGTCGGGATGAACACTGAAGCTTTCTTT.

This clonotype occurred a few times. J is TRBJ2-1 and V is TRBV6-4, with TRBD2 matching 9 bases. The germline gives CDR1 MRHNA, CDR2 SNTAGT. There are 13 residues in the CDR3. Unmatched junction bases numbered 4, after V lost 4 bases and J lost 9 bases. The CDR3 loop is CASSVPTSGEQFF. CDR3 nucleotide sequence: TGTGCCAGCAGTGTCCCGACTAGCGGTGAGCAGTTCTTC.

This chain joins TRBV29-1 and TRBJ2-1, with TRBD1 matching over 8 bases. CDR3 length: 14 residues. Trimming cost V 6 bases and J 1 base; bases outside gene matches: 5. Germline CDR1 SQVTM, CDR2 ANQGSEA. The CDR3 sequence: CSVARTGSYNEQFF. In nucleotides, the CDR3 is TGCAGCGTCGCGAGGACAGGGTCCTACAATGAGCAGTTCTTC.

The V gene is TRBV2, the J gene TRBJ2-5; TRBD1 aligns across 8 bases. The germline V gene encodes CDR1 SNHLY and CDR2 FYNNEI. J lost 5 bases, V lost 6 bases, and 11 bases had no gene match. The CDR3 loop spans 15 amino acids. For the CDR3, the DNA is TGTGCCAGCAGGGACAGGGAACTCCCGGGGGAGACCCAGTACTTC. It yields the protein CASRDRELPGETQYF.

This clonotype was counted a few times. This chain's CDR3 is CSARLGQGDTEAFF. In DNA form, the CDR3 reads TGCAGTGCTAGACTTGGACAGGGGGACACTGAAGCTTTCTTT. This rearrangement joins TRBV20-1 to TRBJ1-1; 10 bases align to TRBD1. CDR3 length: 14 amino acids. Germline V lookup: CDR1 DFQATT, CDR2 SNEGSKA (reference sequence). V trimming: 2 bases; J trimming: 3 bases; junction bases outside the gene matches: 3.

In its sample, this clonotype was seen many times. The chain uses TRBV6-1 and TRBJ1-4; D call uncertain. This CDR3 contains 14 residues. Germline-derived CDR1 and CDR2 are MNHNS and SASEGT. V was clipped by 6 bases and J by 7 bases, with 15 bases between them. For the CDR3, the DNA is TGTGCCAGCAGGACGAGGATTTCTTCTGAAAAACTGTTTTTT. Residues: CASRTRISSEKLFF.